This T cell receptor beta chain originates from a study of cytomegalovirus exposure and HLA in healthy donors. Findings and caveats of the study: Both high specificity and high sensitivity reportedly marked the classifier's diagnosis of cytomegalovirus status.

V was pared by 0 bases and J by 9 bases, with 8 bases between. Germline values: CDR1 SGDLS, CDR2 YYNGEE. The CDR3 runs to 12 residues. This clone occurred once. The antigen is unknown. Libraries were prepared by immunoSEQ multiplex PCR; TCRdb keeps only in-frame clonotypes and omits some of them. This sample has roughly 100,000 clones, with around 89% found just once. The clonotype was recovered from a woman between 18 and 29 years old in good health and CMV-seropositive. The sequenced sample consisted of PBMCs. The J gene is TRBJ2-3, the V gene TRBV9; tentatively, D is TRBD2 (5 bases). CDR3 bases: TGTGCCAGCAGCGTAGGAGGGAGCACGCAGTATTTT. Its protein product is CASSVGGSTQYF.